This T cell receptor beta chain was identified in a study of blood T cell repertoires in COVID-19. How the authors handled the data: Quantification of nucleated cells was approximated via reference gene primer amplification. The data were produced by immunoSEQ multiplex PCR, yet TCRdb's version contains in-frame clones alone and is incomplete. That table furnishes V, J and clone size, whereas the DNA furnished D and trimming. The sample lists 300,000 to 500,000 clones, over 75% occurring once. J gave up 7 bases and V 4 bases, and 7 bases lay outside the gene matches. The CDR3 has 13 amino acids. This TCR was recovered from a woman aged 25 to 45 with acute COVID-19. This sequence joins TRBV5-3 and TRBJ1-2; 7 bases are a match to TRBD1. Being an ORF, TRBV5-3 has a function that is uncertain. Input material: PBMCs or T cells enriched from blood (not recorded which). CDR3 region: CARSAGGGGGYTF. The CDR3 region has the DNA TGTGCCAGAAGCGCCGGAGGGGGCGGTGGCTACACCTTC.